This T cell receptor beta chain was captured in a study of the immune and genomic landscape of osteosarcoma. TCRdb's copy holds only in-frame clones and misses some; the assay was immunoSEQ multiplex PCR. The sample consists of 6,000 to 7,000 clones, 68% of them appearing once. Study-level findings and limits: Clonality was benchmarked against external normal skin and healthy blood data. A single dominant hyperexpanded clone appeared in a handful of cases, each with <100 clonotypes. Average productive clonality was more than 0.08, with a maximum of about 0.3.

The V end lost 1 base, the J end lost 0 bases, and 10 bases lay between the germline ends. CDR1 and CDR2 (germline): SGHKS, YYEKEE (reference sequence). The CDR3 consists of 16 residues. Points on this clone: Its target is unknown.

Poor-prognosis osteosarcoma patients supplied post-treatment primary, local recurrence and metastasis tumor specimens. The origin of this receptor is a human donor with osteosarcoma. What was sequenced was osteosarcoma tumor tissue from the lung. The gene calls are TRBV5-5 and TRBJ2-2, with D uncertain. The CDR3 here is CASSLLRSANTGELFF. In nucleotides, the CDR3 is TGTGCCAGCAGCTTGCTCCGTTCGGCGAACACCGGGGAGCTGTTTTTT.